This T cell receptor (beta chain) emerged from a study of cytomegalovirus exposure and HLA in healthy donors. Concerning this clone itself: The antigen is undetermined.

This PCR relied on a set of 60 Vbeta primers and 13 Jbeta primers. Produced via immunoSEQ multiplex PCR; TCRdb's table is partial and in-frame only. Of 100,000 to 150,000 clones listed, more than 75% were seen once; the top ten hold around 13%. Looked up from germline, CDR1 is SQVTM and CDR2 is ANQGSEA. V lost 4 bases to trimming and J lost 5 bases; unmatched junction nucleotides: 2. The CDR3 loop spans 12 amino acids. Study results and caveats: Most CMV-associated TCR beta chains appeared HLA-restricted in a later analysis. Being productive about 87% or about 30% of the time was typical of most TCR beta V segments in an earlier analysis. Using the classifier, cytomegalovirus status was reportedly diagnosed with high specificity and sensitivity. Links to common viral pathogens appeared, in a later analysis, for several of the most significant clusters.

The sequence was obtained from an older woman in good health and CMV-seropositive. The chain carries TRBV29-1 and TRBJ1-2; TRBD1 aligns across 9 bases. Sequences were obtained from PBMCs. In DNA form, the CDR3 reads TGCAGCGTTGGGGACAGGGAATATGGCTACACCTTC. Translation: CSVGDREYGYTF.